The clone carrying this T cell receptor (beta chain) has ten or more counts. Its antigen is unidentified. This specimen belongs to a study of T-cell reconstitution after alpha-beta-depleted transplantation in children. Study-wide points: As was reported, about two months after transplant, alpha-beta T cells came from several hundred expanded graft clones. Among T cells one year after transplant, newly produced cells accounted for most counts and diversity. After transplant, high TCRbeta diversity at day 60 in some patients arose from surviving recipient T cells and thymic progenitors.

This sample's TCRbeta library carried unique molecular identifier barcodes. TCRdb re-analysed the PCR reads in MiXCR, keeping a single row per CDR3 protein. This table has around 670,000 distinct CDR3 sequences, roughly 13% appearing once. CDR1 and CDR2 from the germline V gene are MGHRA and YSYEKL. This CDR3 spans 14 amino acids. The germline V and J ends were trimmed by 0 bases and 7 bases, with 13 bases remaining between them. The starting material was PBMCs, obtained before TCRalphabeta/CD19-depleted stem cell transplant. The receptor's source is a girl aged 2 to 10 with congenital amegakaryocytic thrombocytopenia, due to receive a stem cell transplant. V is TRBV4-1 and J is TRBJ2-7, with D uncertain. CDR3 loop: CASSQESPAREQYF. The CDR3 region has the DNA TGCGCCAGCAGCCAAGAATCCCCGGCGCGGGAGCAGTACTTC.